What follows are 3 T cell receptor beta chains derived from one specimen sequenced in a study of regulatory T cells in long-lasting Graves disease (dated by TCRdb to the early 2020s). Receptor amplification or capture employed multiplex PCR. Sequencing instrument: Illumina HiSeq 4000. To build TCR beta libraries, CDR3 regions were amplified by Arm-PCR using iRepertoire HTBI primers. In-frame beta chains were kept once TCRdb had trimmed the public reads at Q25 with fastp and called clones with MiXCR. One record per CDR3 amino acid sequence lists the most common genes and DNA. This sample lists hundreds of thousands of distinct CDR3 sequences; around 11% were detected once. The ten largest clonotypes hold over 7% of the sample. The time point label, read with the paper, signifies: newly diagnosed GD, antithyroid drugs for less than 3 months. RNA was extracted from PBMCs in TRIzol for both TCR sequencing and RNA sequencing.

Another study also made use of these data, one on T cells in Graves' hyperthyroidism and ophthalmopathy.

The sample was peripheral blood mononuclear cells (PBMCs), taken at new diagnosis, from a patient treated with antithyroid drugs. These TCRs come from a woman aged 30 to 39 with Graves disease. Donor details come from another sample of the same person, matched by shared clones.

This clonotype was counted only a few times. Written as DNA, the CDR3 is TGTGCCAGCAGCTTAGTCCGGACAGGGTCAGGCGAGCAGTACTTC. Amino acids: CASSLVRTGSGEQYF. The V and J genes are TRBV7-2 and TRBJ2-7, with 8 bases aligning to TRBD1. V gave up 1 base and J gave up 6 bases; unmatched junction bases: 8. The CDR3 runs to 15 residues. Germline assignment: CDR1 SGHTA and CDR2 FQGNSA.

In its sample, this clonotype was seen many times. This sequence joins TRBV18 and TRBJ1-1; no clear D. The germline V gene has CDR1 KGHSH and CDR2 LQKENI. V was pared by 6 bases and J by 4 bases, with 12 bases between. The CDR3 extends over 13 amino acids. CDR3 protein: CASSPNPGTEAFF. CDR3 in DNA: TGTGCCAGCTCCCCGAATCCGGGCACTGAAGCTTTCTTT.

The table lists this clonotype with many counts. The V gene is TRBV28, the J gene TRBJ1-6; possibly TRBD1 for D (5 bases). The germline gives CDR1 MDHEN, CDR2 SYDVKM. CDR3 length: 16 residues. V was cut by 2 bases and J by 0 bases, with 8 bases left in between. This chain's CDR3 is CASSLAGSSYNSPLHF. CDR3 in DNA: TGTGCCAGCAGTTTAGCAGGGAGCTCCTATAATTCACCCCTCCACTTT. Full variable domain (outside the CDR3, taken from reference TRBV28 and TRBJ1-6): DVKVTQSSRYLVKRTGEKVFLECVQDMDHENMFWYRQDPGLGLRLIYFSYDVKMKEKGDIPEGYSVSREKKERFSLILESASTNQTSMYLCASSLAGSSYNSPLHFGNGTRLTVT.